The source of this T cell receptor beta chain is a study of cytomegalovirus exposure and HLA in healthy donors. Overall study context: Early release data held tens of millions of unique TCRs from HLA-typed donors. Overall study results and limits: In a later analysis, an Asian-associated ancestry cluster reportedly showed fewer N-insertions than the 666-donor mean.

Both 60 Vbeta primers and 13 Jbeta primers went into the PCR. Produced via immunoSEQ multiplex PCR; TCRdb's table is partial and in-frame only. The sample shows around 50,000 clones, 70% to 85% of them seen only once. A note on this clone: Its antigen is unknown.

Sequencing was done on a sample of PBMCs. The TCR comes from a man aged 45-65 years in good health and CMV-seronegative.

The CDR3 nucleotides read TGCGCCAGCAGCTTAGGGTCCCCAGGGAATGGCTACACCTTC. Translating it yields CASSLGSPGNGYTF. This sequence joins TRBV5-1 and TRBJ1-2, with D possibly TRBD1 on 5 matching bases. V lost 2 bases and J lost 6, with 14 bases in between. CDR3 length: 14 amino acids. The germline CDR1 and CDR2 sequences are SGHRS and YFSETQ.